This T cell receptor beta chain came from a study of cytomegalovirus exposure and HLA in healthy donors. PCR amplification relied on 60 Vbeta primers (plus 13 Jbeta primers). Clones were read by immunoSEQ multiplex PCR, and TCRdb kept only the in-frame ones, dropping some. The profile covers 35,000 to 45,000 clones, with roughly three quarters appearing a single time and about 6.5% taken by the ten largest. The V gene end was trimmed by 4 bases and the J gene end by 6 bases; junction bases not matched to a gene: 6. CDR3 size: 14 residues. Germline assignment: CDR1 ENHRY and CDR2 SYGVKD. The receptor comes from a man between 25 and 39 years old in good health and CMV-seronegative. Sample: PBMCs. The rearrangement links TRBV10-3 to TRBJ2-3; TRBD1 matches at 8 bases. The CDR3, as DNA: TGTGCCATCAGTGTGGCAGGGGGCTTGGATACGCAGTATTTT. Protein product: CAISVAGGLDTQYF.